These 10 T cell receptor beta chains were sequenced from one sample in a study of T cells in Graves' hyperthyroidism and ophthalmopathy. The CDR3 regions of TCR beta were amplified from RNA transcripts. TCR CDR3 regions were first amplified by RT-PCR with HTBI primers. MiXCR, applied by TCRdb to the multiplex PCR reads, yields one record per CDR3 protein. This sample yields about 350,000 distinct CDR3 sequences, of which about a sixth are seen a single time; more than 30% belongs to the top ten. Sequenced material: blood. These TCRs come from a woman aged 30 to 39 with Graves' hyperthyroidism that later progressed to Graves' ophthalmopathy.

Ten or more counts support this clonotype. The rearrangement uses TRBV27 and TRBJ1-1, with 8 bases fitting TRBD1. In germline, CDR1 is MNHEY, CDR2 SMNVEV (reference sequence). V was clipped by 7 bases and J by 1 base; unmatched bases: 11. CDR3 length: 16 residues. CDR3 coding DNA: TGTGCCAGCAATCTCCGGCCGACAGGGGCGAACACTGAAGCTTTCTTT. Translation: CASNLRPTGANTEAFF.

This clonotype was detected many times. The chain combines TRBV10-3 with TRBJ2-7, with D possibly being TRBD1 (5 bases). The CDR3 contains 15 residues. Between the trimmed V and J ends, which lost 2 bases and 4 bases, there was a span of 15 bases. Germline lookup yields CDR1 ENHRY and CDR2 SYGVKD. CDR3 sequence: CAISEGVGDGYEQYF. CDR3 sequence (DNA): TGTGCCATCAGTGAGGGGGTAGGGGATGGGTACGAGCAGTACTTC.

As to this clonotype: A much larger clone is a single base away; this may be a read error. The chain combines TRBV6-1 with TRBJ2-7; TRBD1 matches 9 bases. The CDR3 covers 13 residues. Germline V gives CDR1 MNHNS, CDR2 SASEGT. The CDR3 nucleotides read TGTGTCGCATCGGGTAGGCCGGGACAGGGTCAGTACTTC. Translating gives CVASGRPGQGQYF.

This clonotype showed up just a few times. This rearrangement joins TRBV6-2 or TRBV6-3 to TRBJ2-1; 12 bases are shared with TRBD2. Germline trimming cut 2 bases from V and 0 bases from J; bases unmatched to any gene: 8. This CDR3 has 19 amino acids. Germline assignment: CDR1 MNHEY and CDR2 SVGEGT. CDR3 nucleotide sequence: TGTGCCAGCAGTTACCAGCCGGGACTAGCGGGCGCCTCCTACAATGAGCAGTTCTTC. Amino acid sequence: CASSYQPGLAGASYNEQFF.

Ten or more counts support this clonotype. This sequence joins TRBV2 and TRBJ2-7; no clear D. Germline V gene lookup returns CDR1 SNHLY and CDR2 FYNNEI. The CDR3 length is 13 residues. V dropped 8 bases and J dropped 2 bases, with 13 bases sitting between them. The CDR3 DNA sequence: TGTGCCAGCGGATCGAGTTTGGCCTACGAGCAGTACTTC. Protein sequence: CASGSSLAYEQYF.

This clonotype was recorded many times. This chain joins TRBV6-1 and TRBJ1-2; D remains ambiguous. The CDR3 is made up of 13 amino acids. The germline CDR1 and CDR2 sequences are MNHNS and SASEGT. V dropped 2 bases and J dropped 7 bases, with 11 bases sitting between them. The CDR3 DNA reads TGTGCCAGCAGTGAATCGGGGAGCAGTGGCTACACCTTC. Amino acids: CASSESGSSGYTF.

This clonotype came up many times. The V call is TRBV7-9, the J call TRBJ2-3; TRBD1 might be the D (6 bases). V was pared by 0 bases and J by 1 base, with 8 bases between. CDR1 and CDR2 (germline): SEHNR, FQNEAQ (reference sequence). The CDR3 consists of 15 residues. The CDR3 spells CASSLAAGGTDTQYF. Here the CDR3 DNA reads TGTGCCAGCAGCTTAGCGGCAGGGGGCACAGATACGCAGTATTTT.

There are a few counts of this clonotype. J is TRBJ2-7 and V is TRBV7-9; 10 bases are shared with TRBD1. The CDR3 is made up of 15 amino acids. Trimming took 4 bases from V and 2 from J; bases not matched to a gene: 5. From germline, CDR1 is SEHNR and CDR2 FQNEAQ (reference sequence). The CDR3 loop is CASSSGQGKAYEQYF. CDR3 nucleotides: TGTGCCAGCAGCTCGGGACAGGGGAAGGCCTACGAGCAGTACTTC.

The chain joins TRBV2 to TRBJ2-2; D may be TRBD1 (6 bases). This CDR3 has 15 amino acids. Germline V gene lookup returns CDR1 SNHLY and CDR2 FYNNEI. Between the trimmed V and J ends, which lost 7 bases and 4 bases, there was a span of 16 bases. CDR3 in DNA: TGTGCCAGCAAGGCGGACAGATATTCCACCGGGGAGCTGTTTTTT. Translating gives CASKADRYSTGELFF.

This clonotype appeared many times. The J gene is TRBJ2-1, the V gene TRBV20-1, with 7 bases that match TRBD2. V dropped 7 bases and J dropped 2; count of bases not matched to a gene: 8. The CDR3 covers 14 residues. Germline loops: CDR1 DFQATT, CDR2 SNEGSKA (reference sequence). The CDR3 DNA sequence: TGCAGTGGCGACGGGGGAGGGACCTACAATGAGCAGTTCTTC. Translating it yields CSGDGGGTYNEQFF.